The 31 T cell receptor beta chains below come from one sample, sequenced in a study of OX40 agonist ivuxolimab in advanced cancers. Repertoires were generated with immunoSEQ multiplex PCR, while TCRdb's copy carries only in-frame clones and drops some. In the table there are about 46,000 clones, 65% to 85% of which are singletons. The source material was CD4+ or CD8+ T cells sorted from blood, sampled in a trial of the OX40 agonist ivuxolimab. These receptors came from an adult with an advanced solid tumor such as melanoma, head and neck, liver or kidney cancer.

This clone was recorded once. The chain is built from TRBV2 and TRBJ1-1; 8 nucleotides align to TRBD1. Germline-derived CDR1 and CDR2 are SNHLY and FYNNEI. The CDR3 extends over 14 amino acids. V was pared by 7 bases and J by 5 bases, with 9 bases of the junction left unmatched. DNA of the CDR3: TGTGCCAGCAATTTGGACAGGGCTGTGACTGAAGCTTTCTTT. Its translation: CASNLDRAVTEAFF.

The V gene is TRBV18, the J gene TRBJ1-1; tentatively, D is TRBD1 (5 bases). Per germline, CDR1 KGHSH and CDR2 LQKENI. V lost 2 bases and J 0 bases, leaving 10 bases between the germline ends. The CDR3 totals 15 residues. The chain's CDR3 is CASSPARGLNTEAFF. CDR3 nucleotide sequence: TGTGCCAGCTCACCAGCGAGGGGATTGAACACTGAAGCTTTCTTT.

This rearrangement joins TRBV30 to TRBJ1-1; D not resolved. V dropped 0 bases and J dropped 0 bases, with 8 bases sitting between them. CDR1 and CDR2 from the germline V gene are GTSNPN and SVGIG (reference sequence). This CDR3 spans 14 amino acids. The CDR3 region is CAWSVQFMNTEAFF. The DNA for the CDR3 is TGTGCCTGGAGTGTACAGTTTATGAACACTGAAGCTTTCTTT.

This rearrangement joins TRBV7-2 to TRBJ2-4; 8 bases line up with TRBD2. Germline V gives CDR1 SGHTA, CDR2 FQGNSA. The trim removed 5 bases at V and 2 bases at J, leaving 5 bases unmatched. The CDR3 is 15 residues long. CDR3 loop: CASSGGGRTKNIQYF. CDR3 sequence (DNA): TGTGCCAGCAGCGGCGGGGGGCGGACCAAAAACATTCAGTACTTC.

J is TRBJ2-3 and V is TRBV19, with TRBD2 identical over 8 bases. CDR1 and CDR2 (germline): LNHDA, SQIVND (reference sequence). The CDR3 has 16 residues. V gave up 4 bases and J gave up 0 bases; unmatched junction bases: 6. Here the CDR3 reads CASSSVAGTSTDTQYF. CDR3 nucleotides: TGTGCCAGTAGTAGTGTAGCGGGGACGAGCACAGATACGCAGTATTTT.

The gene calls are TRBV5-6 and TRBJ2-2, with a tentative D call TRBD1 (6 bases). The germline CDR1 and CDR2 sequences are SGHDT and YYEEEE. The CDR3 sequence is 14 residues long. V was cut by 3 bases and J by 3 bases, with 9 bases left in between. The CDR3 sequence: CASSYDRHTGELFF. The CDR3, as DNA: TGTGCCAGCAGCTACGACAGGCACACCGGGGAGCTGTTTTTT.

This clone was observed once. V and J are TRBV19 and TRBJ2-7, with unresolved D. V was shortened by 4 bases and J by 5 bases, with 9 bases between the two germline ends. Germline V gene sequence: CDR1 LNHDA, CDR2 SQIVND (reference sequence). The CDR3 covers 12 residues. The DNA of the CDR3 is TGTGCCAGTAGTACGGGTGGGAACGAGCAGTACTTC. Translation: CASSTGGNEQYF.

The V call is TRBV5-1, the J call TRBJ2-2; possibly TRBD2 for D (5 bases). The CDR3 is 16 amino acids. V was cut by 6 bases and J by 5 bases, with 20 bases left in between. From germline, CDR1 is SGHRS and CDR2 YFSETQ. The CDR3 spells CASMLATGPTTGELFF. For the CDR3, the DNA is TGCGCCAGCATGCTAGCAACCGGGCCTACAACCGGGGAGCTGTTTTTT. The full variable domain, completed using reference TRBV5-1 and TRBJ2-2, is KAGVTQTPRYLIKTRGQQVTLSCSPISGHRSVSWYQQTPGQGLQFLFEYFSETQRNKGNFPGRFSGRQFSNSRSEMNVSTLELGDSALYLCASMLATGPTTGELFFGEGSRLTVL.

The J gene is TRBJ1-3, the V gene TRBV7-6; 7 positions match TRBD1. The length of the CDR3 is 13 residues. Germline lookup yields CDR1 SGHVS and CDR2 FNYEAQ. Trimming removed 6 bases from V and 2 bases from J; junction bases left unmatched: 1. The chain's CDR3 is CASRQGTGNTIYF. The CDR3 bases are TGTGCCAGCAGACAGGGGACTGGAAACACCATATATTTT. Full variable domain (rest looked up from reference TRBV7-6 and TRBJ1-3): GAGVSQSPRYKVTKRGQDVALRCDPISGHVSLYWYRQALGQGPEFLTYFNYEAQQDKSGLPNDRFSAERPEGSISTLTIQRTEQRDSAMYRCASRQGTGNTIYFGEGSWLTVV.

The chain recombines TRBV18 with TRBJ2-1; D might be TRBD2 (5 bases). Trimming cost V 3 bases and J 4 bases, with 16 bases left between them. The germline V gene encodes CDR1 KGHSH and CDR2 LQKENI. CDR3 length: 16 amino acids. CDR3 in DNA: TGTGCCAGCTCACCCAATCCCAAGCGGATATACAATGAGCAGTTCTTC. Protein product: CASSPNPKRIYNEQFF.

This chain links TRBV4-1 with TRBJ2-7, with unresolved D. CDR1 is MGHRA and CDR2 is YSYEKL in the germline V gene. Trimming cost V 3 bases and J 0 bases, with 12 bases left between them. This CDR3 has 15 amino acids. CDR3 amino acids: CASSQAPSLSYEQYF. The CDR3 DNA is TGCGCCAGCAGCCAGGCCCCAAGCCTCTCCTACGAGCAGTACTTC.

The chain joins TRBV19 to TRBJ2-3, with D possibly called TRBD1 or TRBD2 (5 bases each). Between the trimmed V and J ends, which lost 5 bases and 6 bases, there was a span of 12 bases. The CDR3 totals 13 residues. CDR1 and CDR2 from the germline V gene are LNHDA and SQIVND (reference sequence). CDR3 region: CASSFNGGDTQYF. Written as DNA, the CDR3 is TGTGCCAGTAGTTTTAATGGGGGTGATACGCAGTATTTT.

This chain connects TRBV30 to TRBJ1-4; 8 bases align to TRBD1. The V segment lost 1 base and the J segment 9 bases; nucleotides outside the gene matches: 7. Germline V gene lookup returns CDR1 GTSNPN and CDR2 SVGIG (reference sequence). This CDR3 comprises 14 residues. The CDR3: CAWSGQGIAKKLFF. The CDR3 DNA is TGTGCCTGGAGTGGACAGGGGATCGCGAAAAAACTGTTTTTT.

This chain uses TRBV5-4 with TRBJ2-5, with 7 bases lining up with TRBD1. The J call is uncertain, as TRBJ2-7 better fits the DNA end. Germline CDR1 SGHNT, CDR2 YYREEE (reference sequence). The CDR3 extends over 14 amino acids. In DNA form, the CDR3 reads TGTGCCAGCAGCTCCTCCGGGACAGATTACGAGCAGTACTTC. As protein: CASSSSGTDYEQYF.

The J gene is TRBJ2-3, the V gene TRBV5-1; the match to TRBD2 covers 16 bases. CDR1 and CDR2 from the germline V gene are SGHRS and YFSETQ. The CDR3 covers 18 residues. Trimming removed 4 bases from V and 3 bases from J; junction bases left unmatched: 8. CDR3 bases: TGCGCCAGCAGCGCGGGACTAGCGGGGGGGTCGAGGACAGATACGCAGTATTTT. As protein: CASSAGLAGGSRTDTQYF.

The chain employs TRBV27 and TRBJ1-1; D unresolved. The CDR3 extends over 15 amino acids. V lost 6 bases and J lost 4, with 18 bases in between. From germline, CDR1 is MNHEY and CDR2 SMNVEV (reference sequence). CDR3 sequence (DNA): TGTGCCAGCAGAAGGAGTGGCGCTCGGGGCACTGAAGCTTTCTTT. Translated: CASRRSGARGTEAFF.

V gene TRBV2 combines with J gene TRBJ2-2; D uncertain. Trimming removed 6 bases at V and 6 bases at J, with 8 bases between. CDR1 and CDR2 from the germline V gene are SNHLY and FYNNEI. The CDR3 consists of 12 residues. This CDR3 is CASSRPPGELFF. The CDR3, as DNA: TGTGCCAGCAGCCGACCTCCCGGGGAGCTGTTTTTT.

The chain has TRBV7-2 and TRBJ2-3, with 16 bases matching TRBD2. Germline V gives CDR1 SGHTA, CDR2 FQGNSA. Losses at the gene ends were 7 bases for V and 4 bases for J; bases not matched to a gene: 8. The CDR3 sequence is 17 residues long. The CDR3 sequence: CASNPGTSGGAADTQYF. The CDR3 DNA sequence: TGTGCCAGCAACCCCGGGACTAGCGGGGGGGCGGCAGATACGCAGTATTTT.

The table lists this clone with a few counts. This chain links TRBV7-3 with TRBJ2-3; D unclear. V dropped 1 base and J dropped 4 bases, with 6 bases sitting between them. CDR3 length: 13 residues. Germline V gives CDR1 SGHTA, CDR2 FQGTGA. CDR3 coding DNA: TGTGCCAGCAGCTTAAGCAGGTCAGATACGCAGTATTTT. Amino acids: CASSLSRSDTQYF.

This chain joins TRBV5-4 and TRBJ1-4; the D is unclear. The V gene's germline CDR1 is SGHNT and CDR2 YYREEE (reference sequence). Trimming removed 4 bases at V and 2 bases at J, with 15 bases between. The CDR3 length is 16 residues. The DNA for the CDR3 is TGTGCCAGCAGCCAAGTAAATGTAGGGACTAATGAAAAACTGTTTTTT. Its translation is CASSQVNVGTNEKLFF.

The chain links TRBV6-1 to TRBJ2-7, with 7 positions matching TRBD1. CDR1 is MNHNS and CDR2 is SASEGT in the germline V gene. This CDR3 contains 12 residues. V lost 6 bases, J lost 6 bases, and 5 bases stayed unmatched. The CDR3 here is CASRPGQSEQYF. In nucleotides, the CDR3 is TGTGCCAGCAGACCGGGACAGAGCGAGCAGTACTTC.

The CDR3 sequence: CASSLGDYSPLHF. DNA of the CDR3: TGCGCCAGCAGCTTGGGGGACTATTCACCCCTCCACTTT. The chain is built from TRBV5-1 and TRBJ1-6; tentatively, D is TRBD1 (5 bases). The germline V gene encodes CDR1 SGHRS and CDR2 YFSETQ. There are 13 residues in the CDR3. The V end lost 0 bases, the J end lost 8 bases, and 6 bases lay between the germline ends. Filled out from reference TRBV5-1 and TRBJ1-6, the complete variable domain reads KAGVTQTPRYLIKTRGQQVTLSCSPISGHRSVSWYQQTPGQGLQFLFEYFSETQRNKGNFPGRFSGRQFSNSRSEMNVSTLELGDSALYLCASSLGDYSPLHFGNGTRLTVT.

The chain recombines TRBV9 with TRBJ1-5; D not certain. Per germline, CDR1 SGDLS and CDR2 YYNGEE. The CDR3 runs 12 residues. The ends were cut back, 0 bases at V and 4 bases at J, with 2 bases in the middle. The CDR3 sequence is CASSVGNQPQHF. CDR3 DNA: TGTGCCAGCAGCGTAGGGAATCAGCCCCAGCATTTT.

CDR3 region: CASSGRDSPYEQYF. CDR3 bases: TGTGCCAGCAGCGGTAGGGACAGTCCCTACGAGCAGTACTTC. This rearrangement joins TRBV7-9 to TRBJ2-5, with 7 bases matching TRBD1. Near its end, the DNA agrees better with TRBJ2-7, so the J call may be wrong. This CDR3 is 14 amino acids long. CDR1 is SEHNR and CDR2 is FQNEAQ in the germline V gene (reference sequence).

The chain employs TRBV7-3 and TRBJ2-2; 9 bases are a match to TRBD2. Germline V gives CDR1 SGHTA, CDR2 FQGTGA. The V segment lost 5 bases and the J segment 1 base; nucleotides outside the gene matches: 8. The CDR3 is made up of 17 amino acids. This CDR3 reads CASSDPAGGLNTGELFF. The CDR3 DNA reads as TGTGCCAGCAGCGACCCGGCGGGGGGGTTGAACACCGGGGAGCTGTTTTTT.

The chain recombines TRBV5-4 with TRBJ1-6; the match to TRBD1 covers 10 bases. CDR1 is SGHNT, CDR2 YYREEE, per germline (reference sequence). CDR3 length equals 15 residues. The junction had 8 bases not matched to a gene; V was cut back by 4 bases and J by 10 bases. The CDR3 DNA is TGTGCCAGCAGCCCCCAGACAGGGGGCAACTCACCCCTCCACTTT. It specifies CASSPQTGGNSPLHF.

This chain uses TRBV4-3 with TRBJ2-1; D is uncertain. CDR3 length equals 15 residues. Between the trimmed V and J ends, which lost 0 bases and 0 bases, there was a span of 6 bases. CDR1 and CDR2 (germline): LGHNA, YSLEER. The CDR3, as DNA: TGCGCCAGCAGCCAAGAAGGCGGCTCCTACAATGAGCAGTTCTTC. It specifies CASSQEGGSYNEQFF.

The V and J genes are TRBV5-1 and TRBJ2-7, with a possible D match to TRBD2 (7 bases). V was pared by 1 base and J by 3 bases, with 11 bases between. This CDR3 region has 14 residues. The germline gives CDR1 SGHRS, CDR2 YFSETQ. CDR3 region: CASSLRGGDYEQYF. CDR3 sequence (DNA): TGCGCCAGCAGCTTGAGGGGGGGCGACTACGAGCAGTACTTC.

The V gene is TRBV18, the J gene TRBJ1-2; D not resolved. Trimming cost V 1 base and J 7 bases, with 7 bases left between them. The CDR3 is made up of 12 amino acids. Germline V gene sequence: CDR1 KGHSH, CDR2 LQKENI. Written as DNA, the CDR3 is TGTGCCAGCTCACCACAGTCCTCTGGCTACACCTTC. Translated, it gives CASSPQSSGYTF.

The chain couples TRBV10-3 to TRBJ1-2; a weak D match, TRBD1 (6 bases). This CDR3 is 14 amino acids long. The germline CDR1 and CDR2 sequences are ENHRY and SYGVKD. V shed 6 bases and J shed 3 bases, with 14 bases lying between them. This CDR3 reads CAISPGAVDYGYTF. CDR3 sequence (DNA): TGTGCCATCAGCCCAGGGGCGGTGGACTATGGCTACACCTTC.

For the CDR3, the DNA is TGTGCCAGCACCAGGGACAGAAAAGCTTTCTTT. This encodes CASTRDRKAFF. The chain couples TRBV28 to TRBJ1-1, with TRBD1 identical over 7 bases. V trimming: 7 bases; J trimming: 9 bases; junction bases outside the gene matches: 5. Germline V gene sequence: CDR1 MDHEN, CDR2 SYDVKM. The CDR3 contains 11 residues.